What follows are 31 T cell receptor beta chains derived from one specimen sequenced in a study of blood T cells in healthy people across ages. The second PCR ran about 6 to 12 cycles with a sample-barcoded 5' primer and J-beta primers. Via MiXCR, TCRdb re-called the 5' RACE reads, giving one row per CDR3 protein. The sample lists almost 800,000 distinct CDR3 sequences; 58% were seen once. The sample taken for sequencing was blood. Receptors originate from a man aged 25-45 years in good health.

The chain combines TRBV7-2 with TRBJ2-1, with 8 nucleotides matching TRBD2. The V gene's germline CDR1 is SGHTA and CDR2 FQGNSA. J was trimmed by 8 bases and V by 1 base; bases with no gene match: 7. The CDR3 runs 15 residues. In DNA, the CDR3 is TGTGCCAGCAGCTTAGGGGCGGGACTAGGGCATGAGCAGTTCTTC. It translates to CASSLGAGLGHEQFF.

CDR3 in amino acids: CSAGDRGGTDTQYF. DNA for the CDR3: TGCAGTGCTGGGGACAGGGGGGGCACAGATACGCAGTATTTT. This sequence joins TRBV20-1 and TRBJ2-3; 11 nucleotides agree with TRBD1. Trimming removed 5 bases from V and 1 base from J; junction bases left unmatched: 2. Germline V gives CDR1 DFQATT, CDR2 SNEGSKA (reference sequence). The CDR3 is made up of 14 amino acids.

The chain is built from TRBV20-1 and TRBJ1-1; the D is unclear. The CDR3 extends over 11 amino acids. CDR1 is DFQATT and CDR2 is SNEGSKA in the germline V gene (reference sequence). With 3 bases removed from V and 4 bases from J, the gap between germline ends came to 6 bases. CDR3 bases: TGCAGTGCTAGGCGGTTCACTGAAGCTTTCTTT. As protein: CSARRFTEAFF.

CDR3 in amino acids: CSAQQGEYQPQHF. The DNA for the CDR3 is TGCAGCGCCCAACAGGGGGAATATCAGCCCCAGCATTTT. The rearrangement joins TRBV29-1 to TRBJ1-5; 8 bases are shared with TRBD1. V lost 7 bases, J lost 5 bases, and 7 bases stayed unmatched. This CDR3 spans 13 amino acids. Germline V gene lookup returns CDR1 SQVTM and CDR2 ANQGSEA.

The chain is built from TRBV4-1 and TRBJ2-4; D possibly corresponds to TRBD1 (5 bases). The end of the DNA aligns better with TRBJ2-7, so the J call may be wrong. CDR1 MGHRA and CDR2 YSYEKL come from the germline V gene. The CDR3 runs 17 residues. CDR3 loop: CASSQEAPRQSSYEQYF. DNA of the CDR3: TGCGCCAGCAGCCAAGAGGCCCCGAGACAGTCCTCCTACGAGCAGTACTTC.

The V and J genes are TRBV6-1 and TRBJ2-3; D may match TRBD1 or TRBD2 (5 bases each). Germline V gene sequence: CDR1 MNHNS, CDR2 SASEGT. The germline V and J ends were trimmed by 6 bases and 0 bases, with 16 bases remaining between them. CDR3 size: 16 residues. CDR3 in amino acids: CASRRNRDGSTDTQYF. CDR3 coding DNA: TGTGCCAGCAGAAGAAACCGGGACGGGAGCACAGATACGCAGTATTTT.

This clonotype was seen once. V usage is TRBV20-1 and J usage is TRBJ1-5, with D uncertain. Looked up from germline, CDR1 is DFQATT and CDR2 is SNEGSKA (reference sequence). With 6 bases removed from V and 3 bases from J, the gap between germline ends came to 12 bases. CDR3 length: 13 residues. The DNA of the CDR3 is TGCAGTGCAAGCGACACTGACAATCAGCCCCAGCATTTT. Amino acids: CSASDTDNQPQHF.

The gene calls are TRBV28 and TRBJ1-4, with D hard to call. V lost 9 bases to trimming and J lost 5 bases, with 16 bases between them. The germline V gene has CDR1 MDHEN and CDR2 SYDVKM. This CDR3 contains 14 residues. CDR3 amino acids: CASRWAAENEKLFF. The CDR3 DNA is TGTGCCAGTAGGTGGGCAGCTGAAAATGAAAAACTGTTTTTT.

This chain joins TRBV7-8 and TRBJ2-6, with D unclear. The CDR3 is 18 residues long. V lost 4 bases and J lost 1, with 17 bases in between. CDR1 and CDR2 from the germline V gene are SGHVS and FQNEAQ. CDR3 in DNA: TGTGCCAGCAGCTCTTTGACAAGCCTCATATCTGGGGCCAACGTCCTGACTTTC. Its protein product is CASSSLTSLISGANVLTF.

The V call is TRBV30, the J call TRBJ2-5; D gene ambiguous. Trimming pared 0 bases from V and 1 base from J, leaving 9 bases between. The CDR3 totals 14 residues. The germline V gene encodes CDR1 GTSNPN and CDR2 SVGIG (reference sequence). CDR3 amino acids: CAWSVKASQETQYF. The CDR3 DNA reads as TGTGCCTGGAGTGTAAAGGCTAGCCAAGAGACCCAGTACTTC.

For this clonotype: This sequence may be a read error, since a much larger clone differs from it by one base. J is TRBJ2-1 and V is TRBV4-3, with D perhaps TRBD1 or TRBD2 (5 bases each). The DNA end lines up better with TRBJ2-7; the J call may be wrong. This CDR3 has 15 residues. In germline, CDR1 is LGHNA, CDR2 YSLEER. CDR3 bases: TGCGCCAGCAGCCAAGGTGAGGGGACCTACAATGAGCAGTACTTC. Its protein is CASSQGEGTYNEQYF.

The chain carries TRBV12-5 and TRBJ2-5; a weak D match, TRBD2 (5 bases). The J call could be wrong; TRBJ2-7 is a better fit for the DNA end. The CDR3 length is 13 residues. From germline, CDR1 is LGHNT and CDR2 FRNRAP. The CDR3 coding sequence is TGTGCTAGTGGGCTGGACTCAATGGACGAGCAGTACTTC. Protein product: CASGLDSMDEQYF.

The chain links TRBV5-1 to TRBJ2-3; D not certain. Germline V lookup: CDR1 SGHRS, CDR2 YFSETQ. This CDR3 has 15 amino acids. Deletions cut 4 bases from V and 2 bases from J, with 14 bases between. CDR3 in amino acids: CASSQALTNTDTQYF. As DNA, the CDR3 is TGCGCCAGCAGCCAGGCCCTAACCAACACAGATACGCAGTATTTT. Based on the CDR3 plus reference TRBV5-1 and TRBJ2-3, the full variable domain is KAGVTQTPRYLIKTRGQQVTLSCSPISGHRSVSWYQQTPGQGLQFLFEYFSETQRNKGNFPGRFSGRQFSNSRSEMNVSTLELGDSALYLCASSQALTNTDTQYFGPGTRLTVL.

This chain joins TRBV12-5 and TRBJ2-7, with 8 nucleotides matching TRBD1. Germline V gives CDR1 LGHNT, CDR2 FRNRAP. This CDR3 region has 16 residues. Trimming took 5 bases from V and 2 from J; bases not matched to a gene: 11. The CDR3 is CASGIFSGDRPYEQYF. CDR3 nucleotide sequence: TGTGCTAGTGGTATCTTCTCGGGGGACAGGCCCTACGAGCAGTACTTC.

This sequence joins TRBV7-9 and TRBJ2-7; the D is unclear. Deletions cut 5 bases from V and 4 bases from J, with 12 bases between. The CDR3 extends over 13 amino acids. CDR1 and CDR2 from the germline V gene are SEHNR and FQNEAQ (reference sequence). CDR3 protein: CASSPVGHYEQYF. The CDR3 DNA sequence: TGTGCCAGCAGCCCCGTGGGCCATTACGAGCAGTACTTC.

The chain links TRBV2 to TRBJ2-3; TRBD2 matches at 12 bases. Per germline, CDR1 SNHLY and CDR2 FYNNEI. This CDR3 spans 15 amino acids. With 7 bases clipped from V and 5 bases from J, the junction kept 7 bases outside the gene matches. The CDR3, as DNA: TGTGCCAGCAACCCACTAGCGGGGGGCGGAGATACGCAGTATTTT. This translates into CASNPLAGGGDTQYF.

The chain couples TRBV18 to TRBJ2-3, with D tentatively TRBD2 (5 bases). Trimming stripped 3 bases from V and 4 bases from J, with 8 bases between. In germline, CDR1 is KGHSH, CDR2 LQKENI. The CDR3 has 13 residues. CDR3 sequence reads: CASSPGEPDTQYF. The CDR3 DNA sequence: TGTGCCAGCTCACCCGGGGAACCAGATACGCAGTATTTT.

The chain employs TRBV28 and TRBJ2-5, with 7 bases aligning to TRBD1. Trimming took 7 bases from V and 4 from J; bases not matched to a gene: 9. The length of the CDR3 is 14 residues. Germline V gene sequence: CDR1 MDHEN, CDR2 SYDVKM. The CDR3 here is CASTLQGMGETQYF. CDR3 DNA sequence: TGTGCCAGCACCTTACAGGGGATGGGAGAGACCCAGTACTTC.

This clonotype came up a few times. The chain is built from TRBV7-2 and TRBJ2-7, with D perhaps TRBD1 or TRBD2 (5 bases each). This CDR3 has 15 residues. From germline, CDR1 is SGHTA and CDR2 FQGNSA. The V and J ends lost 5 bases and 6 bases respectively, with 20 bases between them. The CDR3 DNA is TGTGCCAGCAGCCCCCAGTACGGGGCGGGCGGCGAGCAGTACTTC. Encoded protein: CASSPQYGAGGEQYF.

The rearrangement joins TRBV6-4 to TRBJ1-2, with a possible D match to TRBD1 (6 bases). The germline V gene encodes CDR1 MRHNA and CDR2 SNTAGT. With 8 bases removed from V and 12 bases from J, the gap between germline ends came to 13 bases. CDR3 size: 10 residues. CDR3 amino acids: CASFKGENTF. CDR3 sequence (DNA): TGTGCCAGCTTTAAGGGGGAGAACACCTTC.

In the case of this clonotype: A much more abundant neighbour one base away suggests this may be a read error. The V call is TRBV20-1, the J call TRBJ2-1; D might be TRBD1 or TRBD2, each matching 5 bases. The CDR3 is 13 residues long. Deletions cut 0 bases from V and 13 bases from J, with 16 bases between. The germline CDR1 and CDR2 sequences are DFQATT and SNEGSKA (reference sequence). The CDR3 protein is CSARDWGYETQFF. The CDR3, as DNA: TGCAGTGCTAGAGATTGGGGGTATGAGACCCAGTTCTTC.

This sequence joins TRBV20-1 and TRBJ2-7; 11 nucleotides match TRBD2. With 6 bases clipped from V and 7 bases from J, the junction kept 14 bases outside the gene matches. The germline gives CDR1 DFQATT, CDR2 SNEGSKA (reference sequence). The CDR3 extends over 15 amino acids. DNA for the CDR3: TGCAGTGCAGACCCCGGACTAGCGGGTTCTGTTGAGCAGTACTTC. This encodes CSADPGLAGSVEQYF.

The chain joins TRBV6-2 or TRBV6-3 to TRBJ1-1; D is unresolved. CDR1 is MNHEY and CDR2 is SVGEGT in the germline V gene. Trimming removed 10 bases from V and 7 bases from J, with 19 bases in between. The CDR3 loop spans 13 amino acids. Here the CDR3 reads CATTWSNFREAFF. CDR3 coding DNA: TGTGCCACCACCTGGTCAAACTTCCGTGAAGCTTTCTTT.

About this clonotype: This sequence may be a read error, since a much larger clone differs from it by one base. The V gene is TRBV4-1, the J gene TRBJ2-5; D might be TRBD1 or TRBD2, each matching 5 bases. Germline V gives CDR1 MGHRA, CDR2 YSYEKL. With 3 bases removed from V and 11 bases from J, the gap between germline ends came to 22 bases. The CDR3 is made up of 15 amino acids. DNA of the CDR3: TGCGCCAGCAGCCAGGGGGTTTTGTCCCGGCATGAGCAGTACTTC. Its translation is CASSQGVLSRHEQYF.

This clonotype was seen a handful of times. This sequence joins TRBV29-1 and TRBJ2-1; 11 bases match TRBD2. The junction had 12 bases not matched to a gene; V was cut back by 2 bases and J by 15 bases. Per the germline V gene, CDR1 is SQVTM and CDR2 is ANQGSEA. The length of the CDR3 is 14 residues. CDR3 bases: TGCAGCGTTGAACCGAGTCTAGCGGGAGGTTTTACGTTCTTC. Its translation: CSVEPSLAGGFTFF.

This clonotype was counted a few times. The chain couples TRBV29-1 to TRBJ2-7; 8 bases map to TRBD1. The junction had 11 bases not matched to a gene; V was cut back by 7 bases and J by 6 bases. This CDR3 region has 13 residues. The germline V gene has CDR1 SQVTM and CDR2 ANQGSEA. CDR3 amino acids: CSAIGQGRAEQYF. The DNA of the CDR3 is TGCAGCGCTATCGGACAGGGCCGCGCCGAGCAGTACTTC.

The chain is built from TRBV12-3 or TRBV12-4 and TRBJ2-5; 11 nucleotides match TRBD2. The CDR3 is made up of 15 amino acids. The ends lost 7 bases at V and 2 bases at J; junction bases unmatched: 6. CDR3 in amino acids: CASKPGLAVQETQYF. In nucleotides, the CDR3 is TGTGCCAGCAAACCGGGACTAGCGGTACAAGAGACCCAGTACTTC.

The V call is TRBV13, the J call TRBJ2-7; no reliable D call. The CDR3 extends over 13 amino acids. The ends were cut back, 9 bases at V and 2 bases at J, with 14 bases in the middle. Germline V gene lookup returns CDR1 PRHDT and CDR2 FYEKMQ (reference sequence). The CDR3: CASGVLTTYEQYF. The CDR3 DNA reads TGTGCCAGTGGGGTATTAACTACCTACGAGCAGTACTTC. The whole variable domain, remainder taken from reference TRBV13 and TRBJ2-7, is AAGVIQSPRHLIKEKRETATLKCYPIPRHDTVYWYQQGPGQDPQFLISFYEKMQSDKGSIPDRFSAQQFSDYHSELNMSSLELGDSALYFCASGVLTTYEQYFGPGTRLTVT.

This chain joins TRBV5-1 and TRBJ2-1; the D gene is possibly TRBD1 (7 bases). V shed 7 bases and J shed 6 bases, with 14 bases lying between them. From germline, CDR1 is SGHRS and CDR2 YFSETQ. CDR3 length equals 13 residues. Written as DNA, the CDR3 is TGCGCCAGCCGGGGGACAGTGGGCAATGAGCAGTTCTTC. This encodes CASRGTVGNEQFF.

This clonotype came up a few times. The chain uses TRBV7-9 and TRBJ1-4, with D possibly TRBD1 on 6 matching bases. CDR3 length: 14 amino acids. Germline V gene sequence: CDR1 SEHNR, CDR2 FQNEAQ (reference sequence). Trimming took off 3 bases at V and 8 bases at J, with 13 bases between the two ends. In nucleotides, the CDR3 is TGTGCCAGCAGCTTGATGGGGGGGCAAGAAAAACTGTTTTTT. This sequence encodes CASSLMGGQEKLFF. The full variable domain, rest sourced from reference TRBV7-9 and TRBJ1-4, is DTGVSQNPRHKITKRGQNVTFRCDPISEHNRLYWYRQTLGQGPEFLTYFQNEAQLEKSRLLSDRFSAERPKGSFSTLEIQRTEQGDSAMYLCASSLMGGQEKLFFGSGTQLSVL.

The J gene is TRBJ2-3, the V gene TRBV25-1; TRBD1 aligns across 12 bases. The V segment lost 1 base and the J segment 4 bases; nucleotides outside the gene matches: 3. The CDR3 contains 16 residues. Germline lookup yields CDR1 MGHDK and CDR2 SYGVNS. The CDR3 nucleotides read TGTGCCAGCAGTGAATGGGGGACAGGGGGCCCAGATACGCAGTATTTT. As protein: CASSEWGTGGPDTQYF.